This T cell receptor beta chain is drawn from a study of T cells after yellow fever vaccination. General study points: Weaker overall, the secondary response nonetheless peaked faster (day 5 versus 15).

A word on this clonotype: What it binds is unknown.

MiXCR was run by TCRdb on the 5' RACE reads, yielding one entry per CDR3 protein. The table has roughly 260,000 distinct CDR3 sequences, approximately 13% seen once; the top ten hold roughly 0.5%. The V segment lost 3 bases and the J segment 2 bases; nucleotides outside the gene matches: 3. This CDR3 spans 15 amino acids. The chain combines TRBV12-3 or TRBV12-4 with TRBJ2-3; 9 bases agree with TRBD2. The source material was CD4+ T cells sorted from PBMCs, sampled 45 days after the yellow fever booster vaccination. The TCR was taken from a young man who received the YFV17D yellow fever vaccine. The DNA for the CDR3 is TGTGCCAGCAGTTTGGCTAGCGGGACCACAGATACGCAGTATTTT. Amino acid sequence: CASSLASGTTDTQYF.